Shown below are 10 T cell receptor beta chains from a single sample sequenced in a study of T cell repertoires in cytomegalovirus infection. For these TCRs, the target antigens are not known. TCRdb redid the calling of the reads with MiXCR, one entry per CDR3 protein. The sample records approximately 770,000 distinct CDR3 sequences, almost 30% being singletons. The sample consisted of cultured CD8+ T cells from PBMCs, taken from culture after CMV antigen stimulation. The origin of the receptors is a human donor in good health (CMV status not recorded). Some clones in this sample may be carry-over from other donors' samples.

V gene TRBV27 combines with J gene TRBJ2-1, with D maybe TRBD1 (6 bases). Trimming took 1 base from V and 4 from J, leaving 11 bases between them. The V gene's germline CDR1 is MNHEY and CDR2 SMNVEV (reference sequence). This CDR3 is built from 15 residues. In DNA, the CDR3 is TGTGCCAGCAGTTTATTGACAGGAATATACAATGAGCAGTTCTTC. Protein: CASSLLTGIYNEQFF.

In its sample, this clonotype was seen a few times. The chain is built from TRBV6-1 and TRBJ2-7; D gene unclear. V lost 8 bases and J lost 2, with 16 bases in between. CDR1 MNHNS and CDR2 SASEGT come from the germline V gene. CDR3 length: 14 amino acids. The CDR3 DNA is TGTGCCAGCGGACCCGAAGCCTTGGCCTACGAGCAGTACTTC. The encoded protein is CASGPEALAYEQYF.

V and J are TRBV6-2 or TRBV6-3 and TRBJ2-7, with D possibly matching TRBD1 (6 bases). The germline V gene has CDR1 MNHEY and CDR2 SVGEGT. The V gene lost 6 bases and the J gene lost 6 bases, with 12 bases spanning the gap. This CDR3 is built from 12 residues. CDR3: CASSRGGSEQYV. As DNA, the CDR3 is TGTGCCAGCAGCCGAGGGGGAAGCGAGCAGTACGTC.

This clonotype has a handful of counts. The gene calls are TRBV28 and TRBJ2-7, with D possibly being TRBD1 (5 bases). Trimming shortened V by 9 bases and J by 2 bases, and 14 bases separated the two germline ends. CDR3 length: 13 amino acids. The germline V gene encodes CDR1 MDHEN and CDR2 SYDVKM. The CDR3 is CASIQTGTYEQYV. CDR3 DNA: TGTGCCAGTATCCAAACAGGTACCTACGAGCAGTACGTC.

The chain has TRBV7-2 and TRBJ2-2, with TRBD2 matching over 10 bases. The CDR3 has 16 amino acids. Per germline, CDR1 SGHTA and CDR2 FQGNSA. V lost 6 bases to trimming and J lost 1 base; unmatched junction nucleotides: 5. The CDR3 spells CASSRTSGENTGELFF. CDR3 coding DNA: TGTGCCAGCAGTCGAACTAGCGGGGAGAACACCGGGGAGCTGTTTTTT.

V usage is TRBV5-8 and J usage is TRBJ2-1; either TRBD1 or TRBD2 may supply D (5 bases each). CDR3 size: 13 residues. The V end was cut by 6 bases, the J end by 5 bases, with 12 bases between. Germline values: CDR1 SGHTS, CDR2 YDEGEE. The CDR3 spells CASNGGYHNEQFF. The CDR3 DNA sequence: TGTGCCAGCAATGGGGGATACCACAATGAGCAGTTCTTC.

This clonotype was detected a few times. The rearrangement joins TRBV6-5 to TRBJ1-1; D unclear. V shed 2 bases and J shed 4 bases, with 11 bases lying between them. There are 14 residues in the CDR3. CDR1 is MNHEY, CDR2 SVGAGI, per germline. DNA of the CDR3: TGTGCCAGCAGTTACGGAAGTCATGGCACTGAAGCTTTCTTT. Its translation is CASSYGSHGTEAFF.

This clonotype occurred a few times. The chain joins TRBV5-5 to TRBJ2-1; 7 bases are a match to TRBD1. The CDR3 contains 19 residues. V shed 4 bases and J 0 bases; nucleotides not matched to a gene: 16. Germline assignment: CDR1 SGHKS and CDR2 YYEKEE (reference sequence). CDR3 sequence: CASSPYFSLTGSSYNEQFF. CDR3 nucleotides: TGTGCCAGCAGCCCATATTTCAGTCTGACAGGGAGCTCCTACAATGAGCAGTTCTTC.

This clonotype was observed a single time. DNA of the CDR3: TGTGCCAGTAGTGATTGGGGGGGCCTCACAGATACGCAGTATTTT. Translated, it gives CASSDWGGLTDTQYF. The chain carries TRBV19 and TRBJ2-3; TRBD2 is a possible D gene (7 bases). The CDR3 extends over 15 amino acids. Germline V gene data show CDR1 as LNHDA and CDR2 as SQIVND (reference sequence). Trimming shortened V by 5 bases and J by 2 bases, and 14 bases separated the two germline ends.

The V and J genes are TRBV20-1 and TRBJ2-7; D possibly corresponds to TRBD2 (6 bases). V shed 6 bases and J shed 2 bases, with 14 bases lying between them. The germline V gene encodes CDR1 DFQATT and CDR2 SNEGSKA (reference sequence). The CDR3 loop spans 13 amino acids. CDR3 nucleotide sequence: TGCAGTGCGGTGATGGGGGAGGCCTACGAGCAGTACGTC. It yields the protein CSAVMGEAYEQYV.